This passage covers 5 T cell receptor beta chains from one sample sequenced in a study of T-cell reconstitution after alpha-beta-depleted transplantation in children. Using unique molecular identifiers, the investigators prepared the TCRbeta library. TCRdb called the PCR reads again in MiXCR, with one record for every CDR3 protein. This sample has about 830,000 distinct CDR3 sequences, with around 15% found just once. This specimen consisted of PBMCs, mostly from graft donor cells, obtained 360 days after TCRalphabeta/CD19-depleted stem cell transplant. These receptors all come from a male patient younger than 18 who had a stem cell transplant for acute lymphoblastic leukemia, so the T cells may come from the graft donor.

This clonotype came up a few times. CDR3 DNA: TGCGCCAGCAGCCAAGGCAGGGGGCCGAGCACAGATACGCAGTATTTT. Its protein is CASSQGRGPSTDTQYF. The chain couples TRBV4-1 to TRBJ2-3; 8 bases agree with TRBD1. Looked up from germline, CDR1 is MGHRA and CDR2 is YSYEKL. The ends lost 1 base at V and 0 bases at J; junction bases unmatched: 3. The CDR3 sequence is 16 residues long.

This chain uses TRBV5-1 with TRBJ1-1, with 12 bases fitting TRBD1. The CDR3 contains 16 residues. Germline V gene sequence: CDR1 SGHRS, CDR2 YFSETQ. After removal of 0 bases from V and 4 bases from J, the junction contained 4 bases not matched to a gene. The CDR3 region has the DNA TGCGCCAGCAGCTTGGCGGGACAGGGGGCTACCACTGAAGCTTTCTTT. Amino acid sequence: CASSLAGQGATTEAFF.

This clonotype was detected a few times. This chain connects TRBV9 to TRBJ2-1, with 7 bases matching TRBD2. Trimming took 0 bases from V and 7 from J; bases not matched to a gene: 10. The CDR3 totals 16 residues. Germline lookup yields CDR1 SGDLS and CDR2 YYNGEE. This CDR3 is CASSVDPGTNFNEQFF. DNA for the CDR3: TGTGCCAGCAGCGTAGATCCCGGGACTAATTTTAATGAGCAGTTCTTC.

J is TRBJ2-3 and V is TRBV20-1; D is unclear. The V end was cut by 3 bases, the J end by 9 bases, with 7 bases between. This CDR3 region has 10 residues. Germline values: CDR1 DFQATT, CDR2 SNEGSKA (reference sequence). The DNA for the CDR3 is TGCAGTGCTAGTATGAGGACGCAGTATTTT. This encodes CSASMRTQYF.

The rearrangement joins TRBV5-1 to TRBJ2-5; TRBD2 matches at 9 bases. J lost 5 bases, V lost 4 bases, and 12 bases had no gene match. This CDR3 has 16 amino acids. Germline CDR1 and CDR2: SGHRS and YFSETQ. CDR3 in amino acids: CASSVRAGGPRETQYF. CDR3 sequence (DNA): TGCGCCAGCAGCGTTCGGGCGGGAGGGCCTAGGGAGACCCAGTACTTC.